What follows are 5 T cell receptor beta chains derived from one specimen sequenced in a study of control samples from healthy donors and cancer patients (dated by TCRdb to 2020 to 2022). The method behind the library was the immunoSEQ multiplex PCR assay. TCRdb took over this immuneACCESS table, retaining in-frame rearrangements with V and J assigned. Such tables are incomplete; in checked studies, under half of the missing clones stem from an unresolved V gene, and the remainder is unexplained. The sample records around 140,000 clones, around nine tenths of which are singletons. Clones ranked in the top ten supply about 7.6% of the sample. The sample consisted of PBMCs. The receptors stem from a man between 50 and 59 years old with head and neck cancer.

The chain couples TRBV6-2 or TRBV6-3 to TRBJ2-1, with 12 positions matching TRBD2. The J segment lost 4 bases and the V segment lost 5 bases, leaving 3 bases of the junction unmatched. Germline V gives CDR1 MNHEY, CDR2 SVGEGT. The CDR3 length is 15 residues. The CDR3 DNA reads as TGTGCCAGCAGTGATCTAGCGGGAGGGTACAATGAGCAGTTCTTC. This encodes CASSDLAGGYNEQFF.

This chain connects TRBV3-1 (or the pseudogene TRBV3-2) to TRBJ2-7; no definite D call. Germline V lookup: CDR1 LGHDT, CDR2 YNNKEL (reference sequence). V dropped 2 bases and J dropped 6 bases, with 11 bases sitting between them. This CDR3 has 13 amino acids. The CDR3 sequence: CASSQQSRSEQYF. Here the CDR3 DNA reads TGTGCCAGCAGCCAACAGTCGAGGAGCGAGCAGTACTTC.

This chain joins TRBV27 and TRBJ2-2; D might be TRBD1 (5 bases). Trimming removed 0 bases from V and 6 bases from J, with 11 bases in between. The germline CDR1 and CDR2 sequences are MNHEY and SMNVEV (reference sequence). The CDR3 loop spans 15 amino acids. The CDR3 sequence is CASSLSQGRSGELFF. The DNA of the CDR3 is TGTGCCAGCAGTTTATCCCAGGGAAGGTCCGGGGAGCTGTTTTTT.

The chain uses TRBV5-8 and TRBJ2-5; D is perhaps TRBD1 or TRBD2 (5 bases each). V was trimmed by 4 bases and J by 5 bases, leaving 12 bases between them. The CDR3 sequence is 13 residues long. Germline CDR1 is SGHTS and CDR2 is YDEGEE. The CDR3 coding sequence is TGTGCCAGCAGCCGGGACGGGGCGGAGACCCAGTACTTC. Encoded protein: CASSRDGAETQYF. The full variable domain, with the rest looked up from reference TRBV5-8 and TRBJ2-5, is EAGVTQSPTHLIKTRGQQATLRCSPISGHTSVYWYQQALGLGLQFLLWYDEGEERNRGNFPPRFSGRQFPNYSSELNVNALELEDSALYLCASSRDGAETQYFGPGTRLLVL.

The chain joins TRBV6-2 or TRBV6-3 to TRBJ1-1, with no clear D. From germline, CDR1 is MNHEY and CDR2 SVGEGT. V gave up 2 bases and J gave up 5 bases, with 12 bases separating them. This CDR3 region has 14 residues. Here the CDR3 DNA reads TGTGCCAGCAGTTACACCCCGATTCTGACTGAAGCTTTCTTT. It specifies CASSYTPILTEAFF.